This T cell receptor beta chain was retrieved from a study of Ad26.COV2.S vaccination and SARS-CoV-2 variants. Overall study context: Participants got Ad26.COV2.S intramuscularly, once or twice 56 days apart. Points from the study as a whole: Analyses that measured TCR breadth and depth may have underestimated total T cell responses. In vaccinated individuals, spike-specific CD8+ and CD4+ T cell responses reportedly displayed substantial breadth.

The treatment: about 20 received Ad26.COV2.S at low or high dose, single or two shots; roughly five received placebo; per-sample allocation not given. The samples were gathered on day 63 after the first injection of vaccine or placebo. V lost 7 bases to trimming and J lost 0 bases, with 4 bases between them. CDR3 length: 11 amino acids. The V gene's germline CDR1 is SGHDT and CDR2 YYEEEE. Generated by immunoSEQ multiplex PCR, the TCRdb table keeps only in-frame clones and is missing some. Of some 640,000 clones in the sample, 89% are singletons; the top ten hold approximately 1.5%. Of note for this clone: Its cognate antigen is unknown.

The sequence derives from a person aged 18 to 59 who received the Ad26.COV2.S COVID-19 vaccine or a placebo. The starting material was peripheral blood, obtained in a trial of Ad26.COV2.S vaccine versus placebo. The chain has TRBV5-6 and TRBJ1-1; D is unclear. The CDR3 bases are TGTGCCAGCGGGATGAACACTGAAGCTTTCTTT. It specifies CASGMNTEAFF.